This entry lists 17 T cell receptor beta chains sequenced from one sample in a study of control samples from healthy donors and cancer patients. TCRdb's table, derived via immunoSEQ multiplex PCR, lists solely in-frame clones and lacks some. The data contain some 120,000 clones, around 87% of them singletons. The sequencing input was blood. Receptors originate from a middle-aged man in good health.

The chain uses TRBV4-3 and TRBJ2-7, with unresolved D. V lost 1 base and J lost 3, with 10 bases in between. CDR1 is LGHNA and CDR2 is YSLEER in the germline V gene. There are 14 residues in the CDR3. Here the CDR3 reads CASSQGRRFYEQYF. In DNA, the CDR3 is TGCGCCAGCAGCCAAGGTAGACGGTTCTACGAGCAGTACTTC.

The V gene is TRBV7-9, the J gene TRBJ1-2, with D perhaps TRBD1 (6 bases). The germline V and J ends were trimmed by 1 base and 4 bases, with 7 bases remaining between them. The CDR3 has 13 residues. From germline, CDR1 is SEHNR and CDR2 FQNEAQ (reference sequence). The CDR3 DNA reads as TGTGCCAGCAGCTTAGAGGGGGGCTATGGCTACACCTTC. Translated, it gives CASSLEGGYGYTF. The complete variable domain, with remaining parts taken from reference TRBV7-9 and TRBJ1-2, reads DTGVSQNPRHKITKRGQNVTFRCDPISEHNRLYWYRQTLGQGPEFLTYFQNEAQLEKSRLLSDRFSAERPKGSFSTLEIQRTEQGDSAMYLCASSLEGGYGYTFGSGTRLTVV.

The V and J genes are TRBV3-1 (or the pseudogene TRBV3-2) and TRBJ2-5; D is ambiguous. Trimming removed 3 bases from V and 3 bases from J, with 11 bases in between. CDR1 LGHDT and CDR2 YNNKEL come from the germline V gene (reference sequence). The CDR3 is made up of 14 amino acids. The CDR3 bases are TGTGCCAGCAGCCACCATGCCGCGGAAGAGACCCAGTACTTC. Translated, it gives CASSHHAAEETQYF.

The chain uses TRBV7-9 and TRBJ2-7, with a tentative D call TRBD1 (6 bases). Looked up from germline, CDR1 is SEHNR and CDR2 is FQNEAQ (reference sequence). CDR3 length: 15 residues. The germline V and J ends were trimmed by 5 bases and 0 bases, with 14 bases remaining between them. CDR3 region: CASSDRQANSYEQYF. Written as DNA, the CDR3 is TGTGCCAGCAGCGACAGACAGGCAAACTCCTACGAGCAGTACTTC.

The V call is TRBV28, the J call TRBJ1-2; D remains unclear. Trimming left V 2 bases short and J 2 bases short, with 0 bases between. Germline CDR1 reads MDHEN; CDR2 reads SYDVKM. This CDR3 has 11 amino acids. The CDR3 sequence: CASSLNYGYTF. Written as DNA, the CDR3 is TGTGCCAGCAGTTTAAACTATGGCTACACCTTC.

The rearrangement links TRBV2 to TRBJ2-7, with a weak D call TRBD1 (7 bases). Germline CDR1 and CDR2: SNHLY and FYNNEI. This CDR3 has 14 residues. Trimming cost V 3 bases and J 3 bases, with 12 bases left between them. Here the CDR3 DNA reads TGTGCCAGCAGTGATTCTCAGGGGGGCTACGAGCAGTACTTC. Its protein is CASSDSQGGYEQYF.

The chain recombines TRBV18 with TRBJ1-2; D unclear. Looked up from germline, CDR1 is KGHSH and CDR2 is LQKENI. Trimming stripped 0 bases from V and 2 bases from J, with 7 bases between. The CDR3 has 14 amino acids. CDR3 residues: CASSPPTVNYGYTF. The CDR3 DNA is TGTGCCAGCTCACCACCGACCGTCAACTATGGCTACACCTTC.

The chain couples TRBV19 to TRBJ2-7; D assignment may be TRBD1 or TRBD2 (5 bases each). In germline, CDR1 is LNHDA, CDR2 SQIVND (reference sequence). The CDR3 loop spans 14 amino acids. V was clipped by 3 bases and J by 3 bases, with 12 bases between them. The CDR3 nucleotides are TGTGCCAGTAGTATCCCGGGACCCGGCTACGAGCAGTACTTC. This sequence encodes CASSIPGPGYEQYF.

The chain couples TRBV7-2 to TRBJ1-3; maybe TRBD1 (6 bases). Trimming pared 5 bases from V and 2 bases from J, leaving 13 bases between. Germline V lookup: CDR1 SGHTA, CDR2 FQGNSA. The CDR3 has 15 residues. The CDR3 DNA sequence: TGTGCCAGCAGCGCCGGGGGCGCCCCTGGAAACACCATATATTTT. It translates to CASSAGGAPGNTIYF.

The chain links TRBV5-6 to TRBJ2-5; TRBD2 aligns across 7 bases. Trimming cost V 4 bases and J 5 bases; bases outside gene matches: 11. Germline CDR1 reads SGHDT; CDR2 reads YYEEEE. CDR3 length: 15 amino acids. The chain's CDR3 is CASSTATSFYETQYF. The CDR3 nucleotides are TGTGCCAGCAGCACAGCGACTAGCTTCTACGAGACCCAGTACTTC.

This clone has a single count. This sequence joins TRBV2 and TRBJ1-5; D perhaps matches TRBD1 (5 bases). Germline values: CDR1 SNHLY, CDR2 FYNNEI. The CDR3 loop spans 14 amino acids. The ends were cut back, 10 bases at V and 2 bases at J, with 15 bases in the middle. The CDR3 spells CAISPQGGNQPQHF. The DNA for the CDR3 is TGTGCCATTTCCCCCCAGGGCGGCAATCAGCCCCAGCATTTT.

The chain combines TRBV18 with TRBJ1-5; maybe TRBD1 (5 bases). The germline V gene encodes CDR1 KGHSH and CDR2 LQKENI. Trimming cost V 2 bases and J 7 bases, with 18 bases left between them. The CDR3 covers 16 residues. CDR3 nucleotide sequence: TGTGCCAGCTCACCAGTTAAGGGGCCTGTACTCCAGCCCCAGCATTTT. Translating it yields CASSPVKGPVLQPQHF.

The V gene is TRBV5-1, the J gene TRBJ1-2, with TRBD1 as a possible D gene (5 bases). Between the trimmed V and J ends, which lost 3 bases and 5 bases, there was a span of 17 bases. The germline V gene encodes CDR1 SGHRS and CDR2 YFSETQ. The CDR3 extends over 15 amino acids. The CDR3 is CASSSGPLVGYGYTF. In DNA, the CDR3 is TGCGCCAGCAGCTCGGGACCTCTTGTGGGGTATGGCTACACCTTC. Complete variable domain (other parts from reference TRBV5-1 and TRBJ1-2): KAGVTQTPRYLIKTRGQQVTLSCSPISGHRSVSWYQQTPGQGLQFLFEYFSETQRNKGNFPGRFSGRQFSNSRSEMNVSTLELGDSALYLCASSSGPLVGYGYTFGSGTRLTVV.

The chain links TRBV3-1 (or the pseudogene TRBV3-2) to TRBJ2-3, with 11 bases aligning to TRBD1. After removal of 6 bases from V and 2 bases from J, the junction contained 4 bases not matched to a gene. Germline V gene lookup returns CDR1 LGHDT and CDR2 YNNKEL (reference sequence). This CDR3 comprises 15 residues. The CDR3 DNA follows: TGTGCCAGCAGGGAGGACAGGGGGCTCACAGATACGCAGTATTTT. It is translated as CASREDRGLTDTQYF.

This clone was seen a few times. This chain links TRBV6-2 or TRBV6-3 with TRBJ1-5, with a possible D match to TRBD1 (5 bases). Per germline, CDR1 MNHEY and CDR2 SVGEGT. Trimming left V 5 bases short and J 3 bases short, with 20 bases between. The CDR3 runs to 17 residues. CDR3: CASSPMRGLRDNQPQHF. Here the CDR3 DNA reads TGTGCCAGCAGTCCCATGAGGGGACTGAGAGACAATCAGCCCCAGCATTTT.

This rearrangement joins TRBV6-1 to TRBJ1-5; D is uncertain. Germline V gene lookup returns CDR1 MNHNS and CDR2 SASEGT. V was cut by 1 base and J by 3 bases, with 13 bases left in between. CDR3 length equals 16 residues. CDR3 nucleotides: TGTGCCAGCAGTGAAGATCGGGGAAGAATCAATCAGCCCCAGCATTTT. It codes for CASSEDRGRINQPQHF.

The gene calls are TRBV4-1 and TRBJ2-5, with D perhaps TRBD2 (5 bases). Germline lookup yields CDR1 MGHRA and CDR2 YSYEKL. The length of the CDR3 is 14 residues. Trimming took off 2 bases at V and 1 base at J, with 8 bases between the two ends. CDR3 protein: CASSQSSIQETQYF. CDR3 bases: TGCGCCAGCAGCCAATCTAGCATCCAAGAGACCCAGTACTTC.